This T cell receptor (beta chain) stems from a study of graft-versus-host responses after intestinal transplantation. Overall study: Multivisceral, liver-intestinal, or isolated intestinal transplants were given to recipients.

The table came from immunoSEQ multiplex PCR; TCRdb's copy has only in-frame clones and leaves some out. The data show over 65,000 clones, with 85% to 95% seen just once and 7.6% held by the top ten. The CDR3 sequence is 13 residues long. From germline, CDR1 is MNHEY and CDR2 SVGAGI. Trimming removed 6 bases from V and 8 bases from J, with 13 bases in between. Remarks on this clone: Its antigen is not identified.

Specimen: unstimulated CD8+ T cells sorted from spleen or lymph node cells, collected before transplant. The gene calls are TRBV6-5 and TRBJ1-4; D unclear. This TCR was recovered from a human donor who was the organ donor for an intestinal transplant. The CDR3 DNA follows: TGTGCCAGCAGACCAAGCCAAGGGGAAAAACTGTTTTTT. Protein: CASRPSQGEKLFF.